The 32 T cell receptor beta chains in this list originate from one sample, sequenced in a study of vaccination effects on CD4 cells after COVID-19. Antigen specificity for these receptors is unknown. Sequencing was preceded by expansion of antigen-specific CD4+ T cells with viral peptide pools in the ViraFEST assay. Culture lasted roughly 9 days before CD4+ T cell isolation. Previously uninfected by SARS-CoV-2, the vaccine recipients also showed negative nucleocapsid antibodies. TCRdb's table, derived via immunoSEQ multiplex PCR, lists solely in-frame clones and lacks some. The profile shows around 35,000 clones, around 66% of them singletons. The input for sequencing was CD4+ T cells from PBMCs cultured with HCoV-OC43 spike peptides, taken before COVID-19 vaccination. Subset of the sample: HCoV-OC43 spike overlapping peptide pool stimulation. Source of these receptors: a human donor who received a COVID-19 vaccine.

The rearrangement uses TRBV4-1 and TRBJ1-3, with D uncertain. V was cut by 7 bases and J by 0 bases, with 4 bases left in between. Germline lookup yields CDR1 MGHRA and CDR2 YSYEKL. There are 12 residues in the CDR3. CDR3 residues: CASMSSGNTIYF. In DNA, the CDR3 is TGCGCCAGCATGAGCTCTGGAAACACCATATATTTT.

This clone was detected only a few times. The V and J genes are TRBV3-1 (or the pseudogene TRBV3-2) and TRBJ2-2; 7 nucleotides line up with TRBD1. This CDR3 has 18 amino acids. Germline CDR1 is LGHDT and CDR2 is YNNKEL (reference sequence). Trimming took 2 bases from V and 0 from J; bases not matched to a gene: 9. CDR3 loop: CASSQQESGTANTGELFF. For the CDR3, the DNA is TGTGCCAGCAGCCAACAAGAATCCGGGACAGCGAACACCGGGGAGCTGTTTTTT.

The chain joins TRBV5-4 to TRBJ2-2; TRBD1 matches at 9 bases. The junction had 6 bases not matched to a gene; V was cut back by 6 bases and J by 3 bases. The CDR3 is 15 residues long. Germline assignment: CDR1 SGHNT and CDR2 YYREEE (reference sequence). The CDR3 nucleotides read TGTGCCAGCACCTCAACAGGGGGCTACACCGGGGAGCTGTTTTTT. This codes for CASTSTGGYTGELFF.

This chain uses TRBV2 with TRBJ2-3; 7 nucleotides line up with TRBD2. The CDR3 sequence is 14 residues long. Germline loops: CDR1 SNHLY, CDR2 FYNNEI. V trimming: 7 bases; J trimming: 2 bases; junction bases outside the gene matches: 6. The CDR3 DNA is TGTGCCAGCAAGAGCTGGGACTACACAGATACGCAGTATTTT. Translated: CASKSWDYTDTQYF.

The chain recombines TRBV10-2 with TRBJ2-1; 8 nucleotides match TRBD2. CDR1 is WSHSY and CDR2 is SAAADI in the germline V gene. This CDR3 spans 16 amino acids. The V gene end was trimmed by 4 bases and the J gene end by 6 bases; junction bases not matched to a gene: 11. CDR3 in amino acids: CASSAPGGLKGNEQFF. As DNA, the CDR3 is TGCGCCAGCAGTGCCCCGGGGGGGCTTAAGGGCAATGAGCAGTTCTTC.

The table lists this clone with a few counts. This chain uses TRBV19 with TRBJ1-2, with D uncertain. Trimming removed 8 bases from V and 5 bases from J, with 18 bases in between. The CDR3 loop spans 14 amino acids. Germline-derived CDR1 and CDR2 are LNHDA and SQIVND (reference sequence). The chain's CDR3 is CASFVGGLGYGYTF. CDR3 nucleotide sequence: TGTGCCAGTTTTGTTGGTGGTTTGGGTTATGGCTACACCTTC.

The V and J genes are TRBV30 and TRBJ2-1; a weak D match, TRBD2 (8 bases). The CDR3 is made up of 15 amino acids. The germline V and J ends were trimmed by 4 bases and 8 bases, with 21 bases remaining between them. CDR1 GTSNPN and CDR2 SVGIG come from the germline V gene (reference sequence). Here the CDR3 DNA reads TGTGCCTGGATGGGACGGGGGGGCCAGGGGGATGAGCAGTTCTTC. This encodes CAWMGRGGQGDEQFF.

This clone was counted a few times. The chain joins TRBV14 to TRBJ2-7, with TRBD1 matching 9 bases. In germline, CDR1 is SGHDN, CDR2 FVKESK. With V trimmed by 5 bases and J by 3 bases, 5 bases remained unmatched. The CDR3 covers 14 residues. CDR3 sequence (DNA): TGTGCCAGCAGCTCCGGGACAGGGAACTACGAGCAGTACTTC. Translation gives CASSSGTGNYEQYF.

The chain carries TRBV10-2 and TRBJ1-2, with a tentative D call TRBD1 (5 bases). CDR1 is WSHSY, CDR2 SAAADI, per germline. The CDR3 length is 15 residues. Trimming shortened V by 6 bases and J by 4 bases, and 18 bases separated the two germline ends. In DNA, the CDR3 is TGCGCCAGCAGGGGGGGGTGGGCCTGGGGCTATGGCTACACCTTC. Protein sequence: CASRGGWAWGYGYTF.

This clone was detected a few times. At the DNA level, this CDR3 is encoded by other sequences in the same sample as well. This chain uses TRBV12-3 or TRBV12-4 with TRBJ1-1; D unresolved. This CDR3 has 13 residues. Deletions cut 3 bases from V and 1 base from J, with 6 bases between. As DNA, the CDR3 is TGTGCCAGCAGTTTGGGCAAGAACACTGAAGCTTTCTTT. Translating it yields CASSLGKNTEAFF.

The J gene is TRBJ1-5, the V gene TRBV5-1; 9 bases fit TRBD1. The length of the CDR3 is 15 residues. Germline V CDR1 and CDR2: SGHRS, YFSETQ. V lost 0 bases and J lost 6; bases outside the gene matches: 4. CDR3 sequence reads: CASSLGTGEGQPQHF. The CDR3 DNA reads as TGCGCCAGCAGCTTGGGGACAGGGGAGGGTCAGCCCCAGCATTTT.

This chain uses TRBV27 with TRBJ2-7; TRBD2 aligns across 14 bases. V was clipped by 2 bases and J by 3 bases; unmatched bases: 9. This CDR3 has 18 amino acids. CDR1 is MNHEY, CDR2 SMNVEV, per germline (reference sequence). This chain's CDR3 is CASSLEGLAGVGIYEQYF. CDR3 sequence (DNA): TGTGCCAGCAGTTTAGAGGGACTAGCGGGAGTTGGCATCTACGAGCAGTACTTC.

In this sample, this clone turned up once. The chain combines TRBV6-5 with TRBJ1-4; maybe TRBD1 (6 bases). The length of the CDR3 is 14 residues. The V end was cut by 5 bases, the J end by 3 bases, with 10 bases between. The germline gives CDR1 MNHEY, CDR2 SVGAGI. Here the CDR3 DNA reads TGTGCCAGCAGTCGACAGGTGGCTAATGAAAAACTGTTTTTT. Protein product: CASSRQVANEKLFF.

The chain is built from TRBV11-2 and TRBJ2-3; D is uncertain. Per germline, CDR1 SGHAT and CDR2 FQNNGV. The CDR3 totals 14 residues. V lost 5 bases to trimming and J lost 5 bases, with 14 bases between them. The CDR3 DNA sequence: TGTGCCAGCAGCCCTTCATTGGGTATAGATACGCAGTATTTT. Amino acids: CASSPSLGIDTQYF.

The chain is built from TRBV6-5 and TRBJ1-3; tentative D call: TRBD1 (6 bases). V gave up 3 bases and J gave up 2 bases, with 11 bases separating them. This CDR3 spans 15 amino acids. The germline gives CDR1 MNHEY, CDR2 SVGAGI. CDR3 region: CASSYNGGPGNTIYF. DNA for the CDR3: TGTGCCAGCAGTTATAATGGGGGGCCTGGAAACACCATATATTTT.

The rearrangement joins TRBV11-2 to TRBJ1-2; no clear D gene. Germline CDR1 and CDR2: SGHAT and FQNNGV. Trimming stripped 3 bases from V and 7 bases from J, with 6 bases between. This CDR3 is built from 11 residues. The CDR3 nucleotides read TGTGCCAGCAGCTTCGGTTTTGGCTACACCTTC. This gives the protein CASSFGFGYTF.

This clone was seen once. This sequence joins TRBV6-5 and TRBJ2-1; either TRBD1 or TRBD2 may supply D (5 bases each). The CDR3 is 12 residues long. Germline lookup yields CDR1 MNHEY and CDR2 SVGAGI. V dropped 6 bases and J dropped 4 bases, with 7 bases sitting between them. The CDR3: CASRGPYNEQFF. CDR3 sequence (DNA): TGTGCCAGCAGGGGACCTTACAATGAGCAGTTCTTC.

This sequence joins TRBV18 and TRBJ1-3, with a tentative D call TRBD1 (5 bases). This CDR3 comprises 12 residues. The V end lost 5 bases, the J end lost 5 bases, and 7 bases lay between the germline ends. Germline V CDR1 and CDR2: KGHSH, LQKENI. CDR3 residues: CASSADRNTIYF. The CDR3 coding sequence is TGTGCCAGCTCAGCGGACAGAAACACCATATATTTT. The variable domain in full, completed from reference TRBV18 and TRBJ1-3, reads NAGVMQNPRHLVRRRGQEARLRCSPMKGHSHVYWYRQLPEEGLKFMVYLQKENIIDESGMPKERFSAEFPKEGPSILRIQQVVRGDSAAYFCASSADRNTIYFGEGSWLTVV.

The J gene is TRBJ1-4, the V gene TRBV2; TRBD1 might be the D (5 bases). Between the trimmed V and J ends, which lost 3 bases and 11 bases, there was a span of 10 bases. The CDR3 runs 12 residues. Per the germline V gene, CDR1 is SNHLY and CDR2 is FYNNEI. The CDR3 region is CASSDDSLKLFF. The DNA of the CDR3 is TGTGCCAGCAGTGACGACAGCCTGAAACTGTTTTTT. The variable domain in full, completed from reference TRBV2 and TRBJ1-4, reads EPEVTQTPSHQVTQMGQEVILRCVPISNHLYFYWYRQILGQKVEFLVSFYNNEISEKSEIFDDQFSVERPDGSNFTLKIRSTKLEDSAMYFCASSDDSLKLFFGSGTQLSVL.

This clone was observed a few times. The chain uses TRBV11-2 and TRBJ2-7, with D hard to call. This CDR3 is 14 amino acids long. Trimming removed 6 bases from V and 1 base from J, with 13 bases in between. Per the germline V gene, CDR1 is SGHAT and CDR2 is FQNNGV. CDR3 sequence: CASSSVRVSYEQYF. CDR3 in DNA: TGTGCCAGCAGTTCCGTTCGGGTATCCTACGAGCAGTACTTC.

V is TRBV4-1 and J is TRBJ2-3; the D is unclear. The germline V gene encodes CDR1 MGHRA and CDR2 YSYEKL. The CDR3 has 14 amino acids. V lost 0 bases, J lost 4 bases, and 8 bases lay in between. DNA of the CDR3: TGCGCCAGCAGCCAAGATTATTCCTCAGATACGCAGTATTTT. The encoded protein is CASSQDYSSDTQYF.

This chain links TRBV27 with TRBJ2-7; unclear D gene. Per germline, CDR1 MNHEY and CDR2 SMNVEV (reference sequence). CDR3 length: 14 residues. V lost 6 bases to trimming and J lost 3 bases, with 15 bases between them. As DNA, the CDR3 is TGTGCCAGCAGCCCAGGAGTGGGCAACTACGAGCAGTACTTC. Its protein product is CASSPGVGNYEQYF.

The chain couples TRBV27 to TRBJ1-4; D remains unclear. Germline-derived CDR1 and CDR2 are MNHEY and SMNVEV (reference sequence). Trimming left V 4 bases short and J 0 bases short, with 6 bases between. CDR3 length: 14 amino acids. CDR3 region: CASSYDATNEKLFF. The CDR3 DNA is TGTGCCAGCAGTTATGACGCAACTAATGAAAAACTGTTTTTT. Full variable domain (remainder filled in from reference TRBV27 and TRBJ1-4): EAQVTQNPRYLITVTGKKLTVTCSQNMNHEYMSWYRQDPGLGLRQIYYSMNVEVTDKGDVPEGYKVSRKEKRNFPLILESPSPNQTSLYFCASSYDATNEKLFFGSGTQLSVL.

The chain carries TRBV5-6 and TRBJ1-2; D is uncertain. CDR3 length: 15 amino acids. Germline V lookup: CDR1 SGHDT, CDR2 YYEEEE. Trimming pared 0 bases from V and 9 bases from J, leaving 18 bases between. This CDR3 reads CASSLDSLGTARYTF. DNA of the CDR3: TGTGCCAGCAGCTTGGATTCGTTGGGAACCGCGCGCTACACCTTC.

The CDR3 nucleotides read TGTGCCACCAAGGACAGTAGCTCTGGAAACACCATATATTTT. Residues: CATKDSSSGNTIYF. The genes are TRBV10-3 and TRBJ1-3; D is perhaps TRBD1 (6 bases). Trimming took off 10 bases at V and 0 bases at J, with 13 bases between the two ends. Germline lookup yields CDR1 ENHRY and CDR2 SYGVKD. The CDR3 extends over 14 amino acids.

The V call is TRBV6-5, the J call TRBJ1-5; no firm D call. CDR1 and CDR2 (germline): MNHEY, SVGAGI. The length of the CDR3 is 13 residues. V was clipped by 2 bases and J by 3 bases, with 5 bases between them. In nucleotides, the CDR3 is TGTGCCAGCAGTTACATGGCCAATCAGCCCCAGCATTTT. Translated, it gives CASSYMANQPQHF.

The rearrangement uses TRBV7-2 and TRBJ2-7; 9 positions match TRBD1. V shed 4 bases and J 4 bases; nucleotides not matched to a gene: 5. Germline CDR1 is SGHTA and CDR2 is FQGNSA. The CDR3 has 14 residues. The DNA of the CDR3 is TGTGCCAGCAGCTCCCCGGGACAGGGATACGAGCAGTACTTC. Translated: CASSSPGQGYEQYF.

V and J are TRBV6-5 and TRBJ1-3; D is perhaps TRBD1 (5 bases). CDR3 size: 14 residues. Germline CDR1 reads MNHEY; CDR2 reads SVGAGI. The ends were cut back, 8 bases at V and 2 bases at J, with 13 bases in the middle. CDR3 in DNA: TGTGCCAGCGGCCGGGGGGGGACTGGAAACACCATATATTTT. Protein product: CASGRGGTGNTIYF.

V is TRBV5-1 and J is TRBJ1-5, with a possible D match to TRBD1 (6 bases). CDR3 size: 14 residues. The germline CDR1 and CDR2 sequences are SGHRS and YFSETQ. The germline V and J ends were trimmed by 0 bases and 7 bases, with 11 bases remaining between them. In DNA, the CDR3 is TGCGCCAGCAGCTTGGCAGGGGAAGGGCAGCCCCAGCATTTT. Translating it yields CASSLAGEGQPQHF.

This chain links TRBV27 with TRBJ2-5, with 7 bases fitting TRBD2. Germline trimming cut 2 bases from V and 3 bases from J; bases unmatched to any gene: 9. This CDR3 is built from 16 residues. Per germline, CDR1 MNHEY and CDR2 SMNVEV (reference sequence). The DNA for the CDR3 is TGTGCCAGCAGTTTAACGGCCCGGGACTACGAAGAGACCCAGTACTTC. It yields the protein CASSLTARDYEETQYF.

This chain joins TRBV12-3 or TRBV12-4 and TRBJ2-1; no reliable D call. This CDR3 spans 11 amino acids. Trimming pared 6 bases from V and 9 bases from J, leaving 9 bases between. DNA of the CDR3: TGTGCCAGCAGAAAGTATGGTGAGCAGTTCTTC. Protein sequence: CASRKYGEQFF.

This clone was seen a handful of times. The gene calls are TRBV7-9 and TRBJ1-1, with 8 bases fitting TRBD1. The CDR3 has 13 residues. J lost 4 bases, V lost 9 bases, and 7 bases had no gene match. Germline-derived CDR1 and CDR2 are SEHNR and FQNEAQ (reference sequence). The CDR3 is CASNRDRLTEAFF. DNA of the CDR3: TGTGCCAGTAACCGGGACAGGCTCACTGAAGCTTTCTTT.